This T cell receptor (beta chain) appears in the sequencing data of a study of T cells in Graves' hyperthyroidism and ophthalmopathy. RNA transcripts yielded amplified TCR beta CDR3 regions. In the first-round RT-PCR of the TCR CDR3, the HTBI primer set was used. TCRdb called the multiplex PCR reads again in MiXCR, with one record for every CDR3 protein. Among 550,000 to 650,000 distinct CDR3 sequences, about 15% were seen once, and the ten largest hold under 7%. This clonotype has at least ten counts. CDR1 and CDR2 from the germline V gene are LGHDT and YNNKEL (reference sequence). V was pared by 4 bases and J by 5 bases, with 4 bases of the junction left unmatched. The CDR3 runs to 15 residues.

The gene calls are TRBV3-1 and TRBJ2-5, with 13 bases fitting TRBD2. This sequence originates from a woman between 25 and 40 years old with Graves' hyperthyroidism that later progressed to Graves' ophthalmopathy. Sequencing used blood. The chain's CDR3 is CASSPGTSGEETQYF. The CDR3 DNA is TGTGCCAGCAGCCCAGGGACTAGCGGGGAGGAGACCCAGTACTTC.